These T cell receptor beta chains were read from a single sample in a study of cytomegalovirus exposure and HLA in healthy donors. Repertoires were generated with immunoSEQ multiplex PCR, while TCRdb's copy carries only in-frame clones and drops some. This table holds approximately 110,000 clones, about 76% found once. The sequenced sample was PBMCs. The receptors derive from a woman aged 60-75 years in good health and CMV-seropositive. The CDR3 runs from the conserved cysteine through the conserved F or W. For some rows the clone size is stated as once, few or many, or as a class when expanded; others skip it.

abundance: once; j_gene: TRBJ1-1; v_gene: TRBV19; CDR3aa: CASSIGPMNTEAFF
abundance: NA; j_gene: NA; v_gene: TRBV5-4; CDR3aa: CASSQTGKSSYEQYF
abundance: few; j_gene: TRBJ2-7; v_gene: TRBV6-5; CDR3aa: CASSPGTGNYEQYF
abundance: NA; j_gene: TRBJ1-4; v_gene: TRBV16; CDR3aa: CASSQSRVSNEKLFF
abundance: few; j_gene: TRBJ1-3; v_gene: TRBV2; CDR3aa: CASSAGTGAGNTIYF
abundance: once; j_gene: TRBJ2-3; v_gene: TRBV28; CDR3aa: CASAPEREITDTQYF
abundance: NA; j_gene: TRBJ2-3; v_gene: TRBV30; CDR3aa: CAWSVEADTQYF
abundance: NA; j_gene: TRBJ2-7; v_gene: TRBV29-1; CDR3aa: CSVKPGQGIYEQYF
abundance: few; j_gene: TRBJ1-1; v_gene: TRBV19; CDR3aa: CASSILDSENTEAFF
abundance: NA; j_gene: TRBJ2-1; v_gene: TRBV5-1; CDR3aa: CASSLIDYEQFF
abundance: once; j_gene: TRBJ2-1; v_gene: TRBV30; CDR3aa: CAWSVAGLKGWDEQFF
abundance: NA; j_gene: TRBJ2-6; v_gene: TRBV7-9; CDR3aa: CSSSSPELVPSGANVLTF
abundance: NA; j_gene: TRBJ1-2; v_gene: TRBV6-5; CDR3aa: CASSNRGGYGYTF
abundance: NA; j_gene: TRBJ2-7; v_gene: TRBV6-5; CDR3aa: CASSSPTGFHEQYF
abundance: NA; j_gene: TRBJ2-5; v_gene: TRBV6-6; CDR3aa: CASRFMPGQGQETQYF
abundance: few; j_gene: TRBJ1-2; v_gene: TRBV5-1; CDR3aa: CASSGQGTNYGYTF
abundance: NA; j_gene: TRBJ1-4; v_gene: TRBV5-1; CDR3aa: CASSLAEQDVNEKLFF
abundance: NA; j_gene: TRBJ1-5; v_gene: TRBV28; CDR3aa: CASRLTGTNQPQHF
abundance: NA; j_gene: TRBJ2-7; v_gene: TRBV7-2; CDR3aa: CASSVRQDLGEQYF
abundance: NA; j_gene: TRBJ2-1; v_gene: TRBV19; CDR3aa: CASTPGLAGGTYLSYNEQFF
abundance: NA; j_gene: TRBJ1-1; v_gene: TRBV11-1; CDR3aa: CASSSNGGREAFF
abundance: NA; j_gene: TRBJ2-3; v_gene: TRBV6-5; CDR3aa: CARRGGFGSTDTQYF
abundance: once; j_gene: TRBJ1-2; v_gene: TRBV6-5; CDR3aa: CASSYAGTGGSYGYTF
abundance: NA; j_gene: TRBJ2-1; v_gene: TRBV2; CDR3aa: CAGGSEYNEQFF
abundance: NA; j_gene: TRBJ1-2; v_gene: TRBV4-3; CDR3aa: CASSPWTGESDYGYTF
abundance: NA; j_gene: TRBJ2-3; v_gene: TRBV28; CDR3aa: CASSPLQADSTDTQYF
abundance: NA; j_gene: TRBJ2-5; v_gene: TRBV5-1; CDR3aa: CASSTRGTDQETQYF
abundance: NA; j_gene: TRBJ2-7; v_gene: TRBV25-1; CDR3aa: CASSEWGGTEQYF
abundance: NA; j_gene: TRBJ2-7; v_gene: TRBV30; CDR3aa: CACPRGAGNEQYF
abundance: NA; j_gene: TRBJ2-7; v_gene: TRBV7-2; CDR3aa: CASSLVHRLAGYYEQYF
abundance: NA; j_gene: NA; v_gene: TRBV25-1; CDR3aa: CASRESGRYEQYF
abundance: NA; j_gene: TRBJ1-2; v_gene: TRBV6-5; CDR3aa: CATRSPGLRDGYTF
abundance: NA; j_gene: TRBJ2-5; v_gene: TRBV29-1; CDR3aa: CSVVGLAVTKYF
abundance: NA; j_gene: TRBJ1-1; v_gene: TRBV30; CDR3aa: CAWSVGTGGSVNTEAFF
abundance: few; j_gene: TRBJ1-2; v_gene: TRBV6-5; CDR3aa: CASSNRGRGNGYTF
abundance: NA; j_gene: TRBJ1-3; v_gene: TRBV7-2; CDR3aa: CASSSTGDSGNTIYF
abundance: NA; j_gene: TRBJ1-5; v_gene: TRBV5-1; CDR3aa: CASSLDGDNQPQHF
abundance: NA; j_gene: TRBJ1-5; v_gene: TRBV27; CDR3aa: CASSLNSGVQPQHF
abundance: NA; j_gene: TRBJ2-2; v_gene: TRBV7-2; CDR3aa: CASSLPRRLNTGELFF
abundance: NA; j_gene: TRBJ2-4; v_gene: TRBV4-3; CDR3aa: CASSQDPSGGASVQNIQYF
abundance: NA; j_gene: TRBJ1-1; v_gene: TRBV30; CDR3aa: CAWIPGFTEAFF
abundance: NA; j_gene: TRBJ2-7; v_gene: TRBV7-6; CDR3aa: CASSPWTGRYEQYF
abundance: NA; j_gene: TRBJ2-2; v_gene: TRBV7-2; CDR3aa: CASSLRGRELAGGPGELFF
abundance: NA; j_gene: TRBJ1-6; v_gene: TRBV15; CDR3aa: CATSRERTGNSPLHF
abundance: NA; j_gene: TRBJ1-2; v_gene: TRBV6-5; CDR3aa: CASSYPGQPYGYTF
abundance: NA; j_gene: TRBJ1-6; v_gene: TRBV19; CDR3aa: CASTERQGNSPLHF
abundance: NA; j_gene: TRBJ1-2; v_gene: TRBV5-6; CDR3aa: CASSLGTGRGYTF
abundance: NA; j_gene: TRBJ2-7; v_gene: TRBV2; CDR3aa: CASRRTSGDYGQYF
abundance: NA; j_gene: TRBJ1-1; v_gene: TRBV11-2; CDR3aa: CASSSRDRNMNTEAFF
abundance: NA; j_gene: TRBJ2-7; v_gene: TRBV2; CDR3aa: CASMRFGQGAYEQYF
abundance: many; j_gene: TRBJ2-7; v_gene: TRBV5-6; CDR3aa: CASSFGQGRYEQYF
abundance: NA; j_gene: TRBJ2-2; v_gene: TRBV7-9; CDR3aa: CASSLDVPERDRSGELFF
abundance: NA; j_gene: TRBJ1-3; v_gene: TRBV9; CDR3aa: CASSTQGTGNTIYF
abundance: NA; j_gene: TRBJ1-4; v_gene: TRBV6-6; CDR3aa: CASSYRRDSAEKLFF